Each of the 12 T cell receptor beta chains below was sequenced from the same sample in a study of regulatory T cells in long-lasting Graves disease. Regarding time point: newly diagnosed GD, antithyroid drugs for less than 3 months. From RNA extracted from PBMCs, the TCR library was made. Construction of TCR beta libraries relied on iRepertoire HTBI primers and on Arm-PCR targeting CDR3 regions. TCRdb itself ran the multiplex PCR reads through MiXCR, one entry per CDR3 protein. Here the sample spans about 220,000 distinct CDR3 sequences, roughly 19% being singletons. These records were also assigned to another study, of T cells in Graves' hyperthyroidism and ophthalmopathy.

Specimen: peripheral blood mononuclear cells (PBMCs), collected at new diagnosis, from a patient treated with antithyroid drugs. The origin of the receptors is a woman younger than 45 with Graves disease.

This clonotype came up many times. The rearrangement uses TRBV6-2 or TRBV6-3 and TRBJ1-1; 7 bases fit TRBD1. Germline CDR1 MNHEY, CDR2 SVGEGT. After removal of 5 bases from V and 3 bases from J, the junction contained 21 bases not matched to a gene. The CDR3 consists of 19 residues. Here the CDR3 DNA reads TGTGCCAGCAGTGACCCCCGGGACAGTTCAACCGTTAGGGACACTGAAGCTTTCTTT. It encodes CASSDPRDSSTVRDTEAFF.

This clonotype was counted at least ten times. The V and J genes are TRBV11-2 and TRBJ2-3; the D is unclear. The CDR3 sequence is 17 residues long. Germline values: CDR1 SGHAT, CDR2 FQNNGV. V was shortened by 1 base and J by 5 bases, with 19 bases between the two germline ends. In DNA form, the CDR3 reads TGTGCCAGCAGCTTAGGGTCTGCGTCAGTAGGGTTAGATACGCAGTATTTT. Its protein is CASSLGSASVGLDTQYF.

For the CDR3, the DNA is TGCGCCAGCAGGGAGGGGCGGGGCAGGCGAGGGACCGGGGAGCTGTTTTTT. As protein: CASREGRGRRGTGELFF. This sequence joins TRBV10-2 and TRBJ2-2; TRBD2 is a possible D gene (6 bases). The germline gives CDR1 WSHSY, CDR2 SAAADI. Between the trimmed V and J ends, which lost 6 bases and 5 bases, there was a span of 22 bases. This CDR3 region has 17 residues.

This clonotype was detected ten times or more. This sequence joins TRBV27 and TRBJ1-5, with D tentatively TRBD1 (5 bases). CDR1 and CDR2 from the germline V gene are MNHEY and SMNVEV (reference sequence). This CDR3 has 16 amino acids. V was clipped by 3 bases and J by 4 bases, with 16 bases between them. The chain's CDR3 is CASSLTSGTVNQPQHF. The CDR3 nucleotides read TGTGCCAGCAGTTTGACATCTGGGACGGTTAATCAGCCCCAGCATTTT.

This clonotype was observed at least ten times. The chain links TRBV5-8 to TRBJ2-7, with 7 bases aligning to TRBD1. Germline V CDR1 and CDR2: SGHTS, YDEGEE. This CDR3 is built from 13 residues. V lost 9 bases to trimming and J lost 7 bases; unmatched junction nucleotides: 13. The CDR3 nucleotides read TGTGCCAACGGGACAGCCACCTTTAAAGAGCAGTACTTC. Translating gives CANGTATFKEQYF.

Ten or more counts support this clonotype. The V gene is TRBV27, the J gene TRBJ1-4; D ambiguous. Between the trimmed V and J ends, which lost 2 bases and 6 bases, there was a span of 7 bases. In germline, CDR1 is MNHEY, CDR2 SMNVEV (reference sequence). This CDR3 spans 13 amino acids. The CDR3 region is CASSLGRDEKLFF. In nucleotides, the CDR3 is TGTGCCAGCAGTTTAGGACGGGATGAAAAACTGTTTTTT.

This clonotype was seen repeatedly, ten times or more. This sequence joins TRBV28 and TRBJ2-5; no clear D gene. Germline CDR1 and CDR2: MDHEN and SYDVKM. CDR3 length equals 14 residues. With 5 bases removed from V and 2 bases from J, the gap between germline ends came to 12 bases. Written as DNA, the CDR3 is TGTGCCAGCAGTCCGCGGACCGGACAAGAGACCCAGTACTTC. Protein sequence: CASSPRTGQETQYF.

The rearrangement links TRBV20-1 to TRBJ1-1; 8 nucleotides match TRBD1. J was trimmed by 6 bases and V by 5 bases; bases with no gene match: 11. Germline CDR1 and CDR2: DFQATT and SNEGSKA (reference sequence). The CDR3 has 14 residues. The CDR3 nucleotides read TGCAGTGCTCGACAGGGGTTCGTTGAGGCTGAAGCTTTCTTT. This codes for CSARQGFVEAEAFF.

This clonotype was observed a handful of times. The V and J genes are TRBV11-1 and TRBJ2-1, with 13 bases lining up with TRBD2. The CDR3 runs 17 residues. Trimming removed 4 bases from V and 7 bases from J; junction bases left unmatched: 10. The germline CDR1 and CDR2 sequences are SGHAT and FQDESV (reference sequence). CDR3 amino acids: CASSYGLAGELKNEQFF. DNA for the CDR3: TGTGCCAGCAGCTACGGACTAGCGGGAGAATTAAAGAATGAGCAGTTCTTC.

This clonotype came up many times. This rearrangement joins TRBV6-1 to TRBJ1-2; the match to TRBD1 covers 7 bases. The J segment lost 1 base and the V segment lost 6 bases, leaving 5 bases of the junction unmatched. Looked up from germline, CDR1 is MNHNS and CDR2 is SASEGT. The length of the CDR3 is 14 residues. The CDR3 loop is CASSQGQNNYGYTF. CDR3 in DNA: TGTGCCAGCAGCCAGGGACAGAATAACTATGGCTACACCTTC.

With regard to this clonotype: This probably arose from a read error, given a far larger clone one base away. The chain combines TRBV12-3 or TRBV12-4 with TRBJ1-5, with no clear D. The CDR3 runs to 15 residues. The DNA for the CDR3 is TGTGCCAGCAGTTTGGCTGGGGTCAACAATCAGCCCCGGCATTTT. Translation: CASSLAGVNNQPRHF.

The V gene is TRBV7-2, the J gene TRBJ1-1, with 11 bases fitting TRBD1. Germline CDR1 SGHTA, CDR2 FQGNSA. The CDR3 length is 16 residues. With V trimmed by 1 base and J by 5 bases, 6 bases remained unmatched. The CDR3 nucleotides read TGTGCCAGCAGCTTAGAGGGACAGGGGGTAAATACTGAAGCTTTCTTT. Protein sequence: CASSLEGQGVNTEAFF. Drawing the rest from reference TRBV7-2 and TRBJ1-1, the complete variable domain is GAGVSQSPSNKVTEKGKDVELRCDPISGHTALYWYRQSLGQGLEFLIYFQGNSAPDKSGLPSDRFSAERTGGSVSTLTIQRTQQEDSAVYLCASSLEGQGVNTEAFFGQGTRLTVV.